This T cell receptor beta chain was documented in a study of cytomegalovirus exposure and HLA in healthy donors. Study at large: From donors who were HLA-typed, an early data release held approximately 84 million unique TCRs.

Study-level findings and limits: Among immune exposure information, only CMV serostatus was available. Because they were indistinguishable, some V segments, including TRBV6-2 and TRBV6-3, were excluded.

The PCR ran on 60 Vbeta and 13 Jbeta primers. As originally analysed: A later analysis tallied 80 million or so unique TCR beta chains, some 12 million of them shared. The method was immunoSEQ multiplex PCR; TCRdb's version includes in-frame clones alone and lacks a portion of them. From that table come the V and J calls and clone size; the DNA was used to work out D and trimming. Among over 150,000 clones listed, approximately 80% were seen once. The CDR3 contains 14 residues. From germline, CDR1 is MNHEY and CDR2 SMNVEV (reference sequence). Germline trimming cut 5 bases from V and 5 bases from J; bases unmatched to any gene: 3. This clone occurred a few times. Its specificity is unknown.

The sequence derives from a woman aged 25-40 years in good health and CMV-seropositive. The sequenced sample was PBMCs. The gene calls are TRBV27 and TRBJ2-1; 10 bases are a match to TRBD2. This CDR3 reads CASSKRGGHNEQFF. The CDR3 coding sequence is TGTGCCAGCAGTAAGCGGGGGGGACACAATGAGCAGTTCTTC.